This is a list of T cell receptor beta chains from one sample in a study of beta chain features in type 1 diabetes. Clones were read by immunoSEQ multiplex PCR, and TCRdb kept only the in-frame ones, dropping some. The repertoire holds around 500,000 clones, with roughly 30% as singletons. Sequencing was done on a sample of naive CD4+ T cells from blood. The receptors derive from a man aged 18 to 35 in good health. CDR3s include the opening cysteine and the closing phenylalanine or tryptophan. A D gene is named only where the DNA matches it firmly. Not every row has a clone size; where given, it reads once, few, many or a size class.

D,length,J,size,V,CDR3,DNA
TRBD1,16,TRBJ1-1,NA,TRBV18,CASSLLAGQSNTEAFF,TGTGCCAGCTCACTATTAGCGGGACAGTCGAACACTGAAGCTTTCTTT
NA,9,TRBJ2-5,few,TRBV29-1,CSVAETQYF,TGCAGCGTTGCCGAGACCCAGTACTTC
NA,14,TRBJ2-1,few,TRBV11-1,CASSRARSYNEQFF,TGTGCCAGCAGCCGAGCACGAAGCTACAATGAGCAGTTCTTC
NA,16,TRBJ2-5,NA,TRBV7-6,CASSLARWRDQETQYF,TGTGCCAGCAGCTTAGCGAGGTGGAGGGACCAAGAGACCCAGTACTTC
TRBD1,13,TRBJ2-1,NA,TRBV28,CASRDRSYNEQFF,TGTGCCAGCCGGGACAGGAGTTACAATGAGCAGTTCTTC
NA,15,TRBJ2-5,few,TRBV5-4,CASSLAVSGRETQYF,TGTGCCAGCAGCTTGGCCGTGTCGGGACGAGAGACCCAGTACTTC
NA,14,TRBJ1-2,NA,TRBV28,CASSLRGPNYGYTF,TGTGCCAGCAGCCTAAGGGGACCTAACTATGGCTACACCTTC
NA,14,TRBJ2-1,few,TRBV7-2,CASSPGFFGQGQFF,TGTGCCAGCAGCCCTGGATTTTTTGGCCAAGGGCAGTTCTTC
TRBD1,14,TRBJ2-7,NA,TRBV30,CAWTRQGITYEQYF,TGTGCCTGGACACGACAGGGTATAACCTACGAGCAGTACTTC
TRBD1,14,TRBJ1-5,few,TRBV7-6,CASSLQQGNQPQHF,TGTGCCAGCAGCTTACAACAGGGGAATCAGCCCCAGCATTTT
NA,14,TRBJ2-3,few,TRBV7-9,CATNGQGITDTQYF,TGTGCCACGAACGGGCAGGGCATCACAGATACGCAGTATTTT
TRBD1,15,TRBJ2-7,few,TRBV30,CAWSGTGDYHYEQYF,TGTGCCTGGAGTGGGACAGGGGATTACCACTACGAGCAGTACTTC
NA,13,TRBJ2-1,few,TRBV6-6,CASTGSSYNEQFF,TGTGCCAGCACAGGGAGCTCCTACAATGAGCAGTTCTTC
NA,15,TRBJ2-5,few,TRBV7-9,CASSLRAGPQETQYF,TGTGCCAGCAGCTTGAGGGCGGGCCCGCAAGAGACCCAGTACTTC
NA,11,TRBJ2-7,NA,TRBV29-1,CSVEQDYEQYF,TGCAGCGTGGAACAGGACTACGAGCAGTACTTC
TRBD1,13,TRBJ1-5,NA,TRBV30,CAWRDRGGQPQHF,TGTGCCTGGAGGGACAGGGGAGGGCAGCCCCAGCATTTT
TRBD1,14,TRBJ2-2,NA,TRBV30,CAWRRDRDPGELFF,TGTGCCTGGCGGAGGGACAGGGACCCCGGGGAGCTGTTTTTT
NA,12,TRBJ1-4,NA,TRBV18,CASSGLNEKLFF,TGTGCCAGCTCGGGACTAAATGAAAAACTGTTTTTT
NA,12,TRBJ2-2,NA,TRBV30,CAWLGNTGELFF,TGTGCCTGGTTAGGGAACACCGGGGAGCTGTTTTTT
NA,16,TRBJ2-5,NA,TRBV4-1,CASSQEPAPFQETQYF,TGCGCCAGCAGCCAAGAACCAGCCCCGTTTCAAGAGACCCAGTACTTC
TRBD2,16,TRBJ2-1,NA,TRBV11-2,CASSLAAGGFYNEQFF,TGTGCCAGCAGCCTAGCGGCGGGAGGGTTCTACAATGAGCAGTTCTTC
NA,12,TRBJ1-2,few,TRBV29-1,CSVQWQVYGYTF,TGCAGCGTCCAATGGCAGGTCTATGGCTACACCTTC
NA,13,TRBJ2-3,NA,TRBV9,CASSVAPKDTQYF,TGTGCCAGCAGCGTAGCTCCTAAAGATACGCAGTATTTT
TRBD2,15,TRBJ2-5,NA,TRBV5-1,CASTAVAGRQETQYF,TGCGCCAGCACCGCCGTAGCGGGGCGACAAGAGACCCAGTACTTC
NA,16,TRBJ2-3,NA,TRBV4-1,CASSLQGSPSTDTQYF,TGCGCCAGCAGCCTTCAGGGATCCCCTAGCACAGATACGCAGTATTTT
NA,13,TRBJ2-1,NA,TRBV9,CASSPSSYNEQFF,TGTGCCAGCAGCCCGAGCTCCTACAATGAGCAGTTCTTC
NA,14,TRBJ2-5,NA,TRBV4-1,CASSQENVGETQYF,TGCGCCAGCAGCCAAGAAAATGTAGGGGAGACCCAGTACTTC
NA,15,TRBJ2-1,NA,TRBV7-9,CASFEGDPFYNEQFF,TGTGCCAGTTTTGAGGGGGACCCTTTTTACAATGAGCAGTTCTTC
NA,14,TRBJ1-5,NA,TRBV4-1,CASSERYSNQPQHF,TGCGCCAGCAGCGAGAGATATAGCAATCAGCCCCAGCATTTT
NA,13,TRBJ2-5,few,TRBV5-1,CASSLDQAQTQYF,TGCGCCAGCAGCTTGGACCAGGCGCAGACCCAGTACTTC
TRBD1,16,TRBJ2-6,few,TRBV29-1,CSVDGTGLAGANVLTF,TGCAGCGTTGACGGGACAGGGTTGGCTGGGGCCAACGTCCTGACTTTC
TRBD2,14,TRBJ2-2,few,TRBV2,CAIGTSAFTGELFF,TGTGCCATCGGGACTAGCGCTTTCACCGGGGAGCTGTTTTTT
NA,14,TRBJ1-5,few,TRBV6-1,CASSSMRGNQPQHF,TGTGCCAGCAGCTCCATGAGGGGCAATCAGCCCCAGCATTTT
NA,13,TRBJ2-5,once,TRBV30,CAWSPRTEETQYF,TGTGCCTGGTCCCCCAGGACCGAAGAGACCCAGTACTTC
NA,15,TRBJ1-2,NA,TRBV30,CAWRGRRPPNDGYTF,TGTGCCTGGAGGGGGAGAAGGCCCCCTAACGATGGCTACACCTTC
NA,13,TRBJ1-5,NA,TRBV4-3,CASSQDLSQPQHF,TGCGCCAGCAGCCAAGATCTGAGTCAGCCCCAGCATTTT
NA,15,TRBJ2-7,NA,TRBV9,CASSDQQGSVNEQYF,TGTGCCAGCAGCGATCAACAGGGTTCGGTCAACGAGCAGTACTTC
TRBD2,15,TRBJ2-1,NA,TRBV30,CAWTPLAGEHNEQFF,TGTGCCTGGACCCCTCTAGCGGGAGAGCACAATGAGCAGTTCTTC
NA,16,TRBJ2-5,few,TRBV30,CAWSQPRPGGGETQYF,TGTGCCTGGAGCCAACCTAGGCCAGGGGGAGGGGAGACCCAGTACTTC
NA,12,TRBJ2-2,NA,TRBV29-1,CSASGNTGELFF,TGCAGCGCCAGCGGGAACACCGGGGAGCTGTTTTTT
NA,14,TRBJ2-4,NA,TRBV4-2,CASSRGEGRDIQYF,TGTGCCAGCAGTCGGGGAGAGGGCAGGGACATTCAGTACTTC
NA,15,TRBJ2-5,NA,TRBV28,CASSSRTTREETQYF,TGTGCCAGCAGTTCGAGGACCACCCGGGAAGAGACCCAGTACTTC
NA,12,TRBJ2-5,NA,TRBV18,CASSSGQETQYF,TGTGCCAGCTCCTCAGGCCAAGAGACCCAGTACTTC
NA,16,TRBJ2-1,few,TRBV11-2,CASSLVLQGSYNEQFF,TGTGCCAGCAGCTTAGTCCTACAGGGCTCCTACAATGAGCAGTTCTTC
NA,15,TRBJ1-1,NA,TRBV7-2,CASSLAGGLVTEAFF,TGTGCCAGCAGCTTAGCCGGGGGGCTAGTCACTGAAGCTTTCTTT
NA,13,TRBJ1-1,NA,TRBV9,CASSVDVEGEAFF,TGTGCCAGCAGCGTAGACGTGGAGGGTGAAGCTTTCTTT
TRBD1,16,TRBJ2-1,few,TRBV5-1,CASSPAARQGANEQFF,TGCGCCAGCAGCCCGGCCGCCCGACAGGGGGCCAATGAGCAGTTCTTC